A single sample gave rise to the 24 T cell receptor beta chains below, sequenced in a study of T cells expressing NK-cell markers. TCRdb processed the 5' RACE reads again and assigns one entry to each CDR3 protein, with no DNA. The table for this sample gives 130,000 to 150,000 distinct CDR3 sequences. Sequences were obtained from blood T cells: a sorted CD56 or NKG2C T cell subset, CD4+ or CD8+ T cells, or bulk PBMC T cells (not recorded which). These TCRs come from a man between 18 and 29 years old in good health.

This chain joins TRBV24-1 and TRBJ2-2; the D call of TRBD2 rests on TCRdb alone, since no DNA is present to check it. CDR1 is KGHDR, CDR2 SFDVKD, per germline. This CDR3 has 16 amino acids. CDR3 in amino acids: CATSDLAGGVTGELFF.

The V gene is TRBV12-3 or TRBV12-4, the J gene TRBJ2-3; TCRdb gives TRBD2 as the D gene, but with no DNA this cannot be confirmed. This CDR3 contains 13 residues. The CDR3 sequence is CASTGGGTDTQYF.

The V and J genes are TRBV27 and TRBJ2-5; TCRdb picks TRBD1, but there is no DNA to check that call. CDR1 and CDR2 (germline): MNHEY, SMNVEV (reference sequence). The CDR3 consists of 15 residues. The CDR3 loop is CASSLSWGSKETQYF.

This CDR3 is CASSYSRAGHEQFF. This chain uses TRBV6-5 with TRBJ2-1; TCRdb's D call of TRBD1 is untestable without DNA. The CDR3 sequence is 14 residues long. Germline CDR1 and CDR2: MNHEY and SVGAGI.

This rearrangement joins TRBV10-3 to TRBJ2-2; there is no DNA to check the TCRdb D call of TRBD2. Germline lookup yields CDR1 ENHRY and CDR2 SYGVKD. The CDR3 runs to 18 residues. CDR3 region: CAISESILGPTTAGELFF.

This chain uses TRBV20-1 with TRBJ2-1. This CDR3 has 16 amino acids. CDR1 is DFQATT and CDR2 is SNEGSKA in the germline V gene (reference sequence). The CDR3 loop reads CSATSGASSSYNEQFF.

The chain joins TRBV5-1 to TRBJ2-3. CDR1 is SGHRS and CDR2 is YFSETQ in the germline V gene. CDR3 size: 15 residues. The CDR3 here is CASSLVGLATDTQYF.

The chain couples TRBV4-1 to TRBJ1-6; with no DNA, the TCRdb D assignment of TRBD1 cannot be verified. Per the germline V gene, CDR1 is MGHRA and CDR2 is YSYEKL. The length of the CDR3 is 14 residues. The CDR3 region is CASRDRNSNSPLHF.

The genes are TRBV15 and TRBJ2-7. From germline, CDR1 is LNHNV and CDR2 YYDKDF (reference sequence). This CDR3 region has 13 residues. This chain's CDR3 is CATSLKEAYEQYF. The full variable domain, with the rest looked up from reference TRBV15 and TRBJ2-7, is DAMVIQNPRYQVTQFGKPVTLSCSQTLNHNVMYWYQQKSSQAPKLLFHYYDKDFNNEADTPDNFQSRRPNTSFCFLDIRSPGLGDTAMYLCATSLKEAYEQYFGPGTRLTVT.

The V gene is TRBV6-1, the J gene TRBJ2-7. The CDR3 is 15 residues long. Per the germline V gene, CDR1 is MNHNS and CDR2 is SASEGT. CDR3: CASSEDKYNAYEQYF.

The chain links TRBV4-2 to TRBJ2-4; the TCRdb D gene call, TRBD1, has no DNA to confirm it. Germline loops: CDR1 LGHNA, CDR2 YNFKEQ. This CDR3 contains 15 residues. This chain's CDR3 is CASSQDDRTKNIQYF.

The chain recombines TRBV20-1 with TRBJ2-1; TCRdb designates TRBD2, a call that cannot be tested without DNA. The CDR3 spans 19 residues. Germline-derived CDR1 and CDR2 are DFQATT and SNEGSKA (reference sequence). The chain's CDR3 is CSASPFVSGGDQLNNEQFF.

The rearrangement joins TRBV13 to TRBJ2-2. The CDR3 covers 14 residues. In germline, CDR1 is PRHDT, CDR2 FYEKMQ (reference sequence). The CDR3: CASSSDSTTGELFF.

This chain connects TRBV2 to TRBJ2-1; the D call from TCRdb, TRBD1, cannot be confirmed without DNA. The CDR3 contains 18 residues. Per the germline V gene, CDR1 is SNHLY and CDR2 is FYNNEI. This chain's CDR3 is CASSDLGSGPGPWNEQFF.

The chain employs TRBV6-1 and TRBJ1-6; TCRdb's D call of TRBD1 is untestable without DNA. Germline CDR1 MNHNS, CDR2 SASEGT. The CDR3 totals 20 residues. The CDR3 loop is CASSEAGRGVLSSYNSPLHF.

The gene calls are TRBV27 and TRBJ2-2. The CDR3 has 13 amino acids. Germline V gene lookup returns CDR1 MNHEY and CDR2 SMNVEV (reference sequence). The chain's CDR3 is CASRRGSTGELFF.

This chain connects TRBV7-6 to TRBJ2-5; TCRdb names TRBD2, which stays unverified in the absence of DNA. Looked up from germline, CDR1 is SGHVS and CDR2 is FNYEAQ. CDR3 length equals 18 residues. CDR3 loop: CASSPAGGTSRGEETQYF.

V and J are TRBV7-6 and TRBJ2-1; TCRdb outputs TRBD2, but without DNA this stays unchecked. The CDR3 is 16 residues long. Germline loops: CDR1 SGHVS, CDR2 FNYEAQ. CDR3 sequence reads: CASSLPSGRKDNEQFF.

The chain carries TRBV5-6 and TRBJ2-6; no DNA is available, so the TRBD1 call from TCRdb remains unchecked. The germline CDR1 and CDR2 sequences are SGHDT and YYEEEE. The CDR3 runs 19 residues. CDR3 sequence reads: CASSLFRDNSISGANVLTF.

This chain joins TRBV5-5 and TRBJ2-2; there is no DNA to check the TCRdb D call of TRBD1. The germline gives CDR1 SGHKS, CDR2 YYEKEE (reference sequence). The CDR3 loop spans 14 amino acids. The CDR3 here is CASVLGAGTGELFF.

The chain recombines TRBV7-2 with TRBJ1-4. Per the germline V gene, CDR1 is SGHTA and CDR2 is FQGNSA. CDR3 length: 15 residues. The CDR3 loop is CASSFGPTSGEKLFF.

The chain's CDR3 is CASSLLVGNTEAFF. The rearrangement links TRBV11-2 to TRBJ1-1. CDR1 SGHAT and CDR2 FQNNGV come from the germline V gene. This CDR3 contains 14 residues.

The chain is built from TRBV7-6 and TRBJ2-2. Germline V CDR1 and CDR2: SGHVS, FNYEAQ. This CDR3 contains 14 residues. The CDR3: CASSLDTGAGELFF.

This chain uses TRBV24-1 with TRBJ2-1. Germline-derived CDR1 and CDR2 are KGHDR and SFDVKD. This CDR3 contains 13 residues. The CDR3: CATSDLKDPEQFF.